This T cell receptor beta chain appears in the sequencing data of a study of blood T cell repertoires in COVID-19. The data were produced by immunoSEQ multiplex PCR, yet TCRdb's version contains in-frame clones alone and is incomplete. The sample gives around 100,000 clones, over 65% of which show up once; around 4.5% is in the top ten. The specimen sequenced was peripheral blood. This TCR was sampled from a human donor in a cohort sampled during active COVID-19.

Here the CDR3 reads CASSPDRGPGELFF. The DNA for the CDR3 is TGTGCCAGCAGCCCAGACAGGGGCCCCGGGGAGCTGTTTTTT. This chain joins TRBV7-2 and TRBJ2-2; 8 bases match TRBD1. With V trimmed by 5 bases and J by 6 bases, 5 bases remained unmatched. CDR3 length: 14 amino acids. Per the germline V gene, CDR1 is SGHTA and CDR2 is FQGNSA.